This entry lists 32 T cell receptor beta chains sequenced from one sample in a study of cytomegalovirus exposure and HLA in healthy donors (dated by TCRdb to the late 2010s). The protocol used for the library was the immunoSEQ multiplex PCR assay. A mixture of 60 forward primers for TCR Vbeta segments and 13 reverse primers for TCR Jbeta segments was used in the multiplex PCR. TCRdb took over this immuneACCESS table, retaining in-frame rearrangements with V and J assigned. Such tables are incomplete; in checked studies, under half of the missing clones stem from an unresolved V gene, and the remainder is unexplained. The sample data list approximately 180,000 clones, and under 80% of these were observed just once. The top ten hold 2% to 3% of the sample. Sequenced sample: PBMCs. Receptors were obtained from a human donor in good health.

This chain connects TRBV12-5 to TRBJ2-5; weak D call: TRBD1 (5 bases). This CDR3 has 16 amino acids. CDR1 and CDR2 from the germline V gene are LGHNT and FRNRAP. V gave up 6 bases and J gave up 2 bases, with 19 bases separating them. The CDR3 bases are TGTGCTAGTGGAGTAGTCAGGGCGTCAGAGCAAGAGACCCAGTACTTC. Translation: CASGVVRASEQETQYF. Supplemented by reference TRBV12-5 and TRBJ2-5, the full variable domain reads DARVTQTPRHKVTEMGQEVTMRCQPILGHNTVFWYRQTMMQGLELLAYFRNRAPLDDSGMPKDRFSAEMPDATLATLKIQPSEPRDSAVYFCASGVVRASEQETQYFGPGTRLLVL.

The chain joins TRBV30 to TRBJ2-2, with TRBD2 identical over 7 bases. The V segment lost 5 bases and the J segment 5 bases; nucleotides outside the gene matches: 5. Germline V CDR1 and CDR2: GTSNPN, SVGIG (reference sequence). This CDR3 has 13 residues. The CDR3 bases are TGTGCCTGGGCCGTTAGCGGGACCGGGGAGCTGTTTTTT. The encoded protein is CAWAVSGTGELFF.

V and J are TRBV4-3 and TRBJ1-4; D call uncertain. CDR3 size: 14 residues. The V end was cut by 0 bases, the J end by 4 bases, with 6 bases between. Germline values: CDR1 LGHNA, CDR2 YSLEER. The DNA for the CDR3 is TGCGCCAGCAGCCAAGATCTGTATAATGAAAAACTGTTTTTT. This translates into CASSQDLYNEKLFF.

The rearrangement uses TRBV27 and TRBJ2-3; TRBD2 matches at 10 bases. CDR3 size: 17 residues. CDR1 is MNHEY and CDR2 is SMNVEV in the germline V gene (reference sequence). With 7 bases clipped from V and 1 base from J, the junction kept 11 bases outside the gene matches. CDR3 sequence reads: CASKRRSGGVGTDTQYF. The CDR3 region has the DNA TGTGCCAGCAAACGAAGGAGCGGGGGGGTGGGCACAGATACGCAGTATTTT.

The rearrangement links TRBV18 to TRBJ2-5; D possibly corresponds to TRBD2 (6 bases). The CDR3 sequence is 11 residues long. V was clipped by 6 bases and J by 11 bases, with 13 bases between them. Germline V gene data show CDR1 as KGHSH and CDR2 as LQKENI. The CDR3 sequence: CASSDRREQYF. In DNA form, the CDR3 reads TGTGCCAGCTCTGACCGGAGGGAGCAGTACTTC.

This chain connects TRBV7-9 to TRBJ2-7, with TRBD1 as a possible D gene (7 bases). With 5 bases removed from V and 3 bases from J, the gap between germline ends came to 17 bases. This CDR3 region has 15 residues. From germline, CDR1 is SEHNR and CDR2 FQNEAQ (reference sequence). The CDR3 is CASSARQGLNYEQYF. The CDR3, as DNA: TGTGCCAGCAGCGCCCGACAGGGACTGAACTACGAGCAGTACTTC. Full variable domain (rest looked up from reference TRBV7-9 and TRBJ2-7): DTGVSQNPRHKITKRGQNVTFRCDPISEHNRLYWYRQTLGQGPEFLTYFQNEAQLEKSRLLSDRFSAERPKGSFSTLEIQRTEQGDSAMYLCASSARQGLNYEQYFGPGTRLTVT.

In its sample, this clone was seen a few times. The CDR3 sequence is CASSPQGANEQFF. CDR3 DNA sequence: TGTGCCAGCAGCCCACAGGGGGCCAATGAGCAGTTCTTC. This chain uses TRBV6-5 with TRBJ2-1, with 9 bases matching TRBD1. Trimming removed 6 bases from V and 6 bases from J; junction bases left unmatched: 3. Germline-derived CDR1 and CDR2 are MNHEY and SVGAGI. This CDR3 has 13 residues.

V and J are TRBV27 and TRBJ2-3; 11 nucleotides agree with TRBD2. The V and J ends lost 5 bases and 2 bases, in that order; junction bases with no gene match: 6. Per the germline V gene, CDR1 is MNHEY and CDR2 is SMNVEV (reference sequence). The CDR3 has 16 amino acids. The CDR3, as DNA: TGTGCCAGCAGTCCCGGGACTAGCGGCTACACAGATACGCAGTATTTT. This codes for CASSPGTSGYTDTQYF.

This clone was detected only once. The V and J genes are TRBV9 and TRBJ1-2; D is perhaps TRBD1 (5 bases). In germline, CDR1 is SGDLS, CDR2 YYNGEE. CDR3 length: 15 amino acids. V shed 0 bases and J shed 8 bases, with 17 bases lying between them. CDR3 sequence (DNA): TGTGCCAGCAGCGTAGTCTCAGGGACTGCGGAGGGCTACACCTTC. It encodes CASSVVSGTAEGYTF.

The rearrangement uses TRBV19 and TRBJ1-1; 10 nucleotides match TRBD1. The CDR3 length is 14 residues. Germline loops: CDR1 LNHDA, CDR2 SQIVND (reference sequence). After removal of 6 bases from V and 6 bases from J, the junction contained 7 bases not matched to a gene. The CDR3 DNA reads TGTGCCAGTAGCGTGACAGGGGGCTATGCTGAAGCTTTCTTT. It translates to CASSVTGGYAEAFF.

V gene TRBV4-3 combines with J gene TRBJ1-2, with unresolved D. The V gene's germline CDR1 is LGHNA and CDR2 YSLEER. V was shortened by 0 bases and J by 7 bases, with 18 bases between the two germline ends. The CDR3 has 16 amino acids. The chain's CDR3 is CASSQDHIGSVVGYTF. CDR3 DNA: TGCGCCAGCAGCCAAGATCATATAGGGAGCGTGGTTGGCTACACCTTC.

The gene calls are TRBV7-9 and TRBJ1-1, with a possible D match to TRBD1 (6 bases). Germline CDR1 reads SEHNR; CDR2 reads FQNEAQ (reference sequence). This CDR3 has 14 residues. The V end was cut by 5 bases, the J end by 5 bases, with 15 bases between. The CDR3 DNA is TGTGCCAGCAGCCCCGACAGGTGGGTTACTGAAGCTTTCTTT. Its translation is CASSPDRWVTEAFF.

The chain uses TRBV27 and TRBJ2-3; TRBD2 aligns across 10 bases. The CDR3 runs to 15 residues. The junction had 4 bases not matched to a gene; V was cut back by 6 bases and J by 1 base. Germline CDR1 is MNHEY and CDR2 is SMNVEV (reference sequence). The CDR3 bases are TGTGCCAGCAGGCTAGCGGGGGTGGGCACAGATACGCAGTATTTT. Residues: CASRLAGVGTDTQYF.

The V call is TRBV6-1, the J call TRBJ1-1, with D unresolved. V was pared by 8 bases and J by 0 bases, with 10 bases between. The CDR3 is 13 amino acids. Germline CDR1 MNHNS, CDR2 SASEGT. CDR3 residues: CASANPVNTEAFF. The CDR3, as DNA: TGTGCCAGCGCGAACCCGGTGAACACTGAAGCTTTCTTT.

The rearrangement links TRBV19 to TRBJ1-1; D is perhaps TRBD1 (6 bases). Germline-derived CDR1 and CDR2 are LNHDA and SQIVND (reference sequence). The CDR3 contains 16 residues. The ends were cut back, 1 base at V and 2 bases at J, with 14 bases in the middle. The chain's CDR3 is CASSIGWGLVNTEAFF. The CDR3 DNA is TGTGCCAGTAGTATAGGGTGGGGGCTGGTCAACACTGAAGCTTTCTTT.

The V and J genes are TRBV9 and TRBJ2-7, with D unclear. Per the germline V gene, CDR1 is SGDLS and CDR2 is YYNGEE. V was clipped by 2 bases and J by 0 bases, with 9 bases between them. This CDR3 contains 14 residues. The CDR3 bases are TGTGCCAGCAGCGTCCAACCGAGCTCCTACGAGCAGTACTTC. Residues: CASSVQPSSYEQYF.

This clone was recorded only once. This sequence joins TRBV5-1 and TRBJ2-3; 13 nucleotides align to TRBD2. This CDR3 has 14 residues. CDR1 is SGHRS and CDR2 is YFSETQ in the germline V gene. The V and J ends lost 7 bases and 6 bases, in that order; junction bases with no gene match: 5. This CDR3 reads CASATSGGGDTQYF. The CDR3 bases are TGCGCCAGCGCCACTAGCGGGGGGGGCGATACGCAGTATTTT.

This clone appeared a single time. The chain has TRBV5-4 and TRBJ1-1, with D hard to call. The CDR3 covers 13 residues. The V gene's germline CDR1 is SGHNT and CDR2 YYREEE (reference sequence). V lost 0 bases and J 10 bases, leaving 13 bases between the germline ends. The CDR3 nucleotides are TGTGCCAGCAGCTTGGACCAGGTAAACCTAGCTTTCTTT. This sequence encodes CASSLDQVNLAFF.

As for this clone: Its ends do not fully match the called genes, so a read error is possible. Other DNA sequences from this sample encode an identical CDR3 as well. The rearrangement uses TRBV7-7 and TRBJ2-7; D is possibly TRBD1 (5 bases). Per the germline V gene, CDR1 is SSHAT and CDR2 is FNYEAQ (reference sequence). This CDR3 has 15 amino acids. The CDR3 loop reads CASSLGQGPTYEQYF. CDR3 sequence (DNA): TGTGCTAGCAGCTTGGGGCAGGGCCCTACCTACGAGCAGTACTTC.

This chain links TRBV15 with TRBJ1-5; no reliable D call. Germline CDR1 LNHNV, CDR2 YYDKDF (reference sequence). This CDR3 comprises 16 residues. V lost 0 bases to trimming and J lost 0 bases, with 9 bases between them. The CDR3 spells CATSRDGGNSNQPQHF. The CDR3 DNA is TGTGCCACCAGCAGAGATGGAGGAAATAGCAATCAGCCCCAGCATTTT.

J is TRBJ2-3 and V is TRBV5-6; 9 nucleotides agree with TRBD1. Germline CDR1 reads SGHDT; CDR2 reads YYEEEE. The CDR3 loop spans 15 amino acids. J lost 1 base, V lost 4 bases, and 4 bases had no gene match. The CDR3 DNA reads TGTGCCAGCAGCATGGGGACAGGGCGCACAGATACGCAGTATTTT. Protein sequence: CASSMGTGRTDTQYF.

This chain links TRBV6-6 with TRBJ1-1; D possibly corresponds to TRBD1 (6 bases). From germline, CDR1 is MNHNY and CDR2 SVGAGI (reference sequence). This CDR3 has 11 residues. Trimming removed 7 bases at V and 7 bases at J, with 10 bases between. DNA for the CDR3: TGTGCCAGCAAAGGGGGGGTTGAAGCTTTCTTT. This gives the protein CASKGGVEAFF.

The V call is TRBV5-6, the J call TRBJ1-2, with a tentative D call TRBD1 (5 bases). Trimming pared 2 bases from V and 1 base from J, leaving 9 bases between. CDR3 length equals 14 residues. The germline CDR1 and CDR2 sequences are SGHDT and YYEEEE. CDR3 DNA: TGTGCCAGCAGCTTCCCAGGGCGTAACTATGGCTACACCTTC. Translating gives CASSFPGRNYGYTF.

The chain uses TRBV7-2 and TRBJ2-2, with a possible D match to TRBD2 (6 bases). Deletions cut 5 bases from V and 5 bases from J, with 12 bases between. This CDR3 has 14 residues. CDR1 and CDR2 from the germline V gene are SGHTA and FQGNSA. CDR3 amino acids: CASSLSRGTGELFF. CDR3 DNA sequence: TGTGCCAGCAGCCTCTCCCGGGGGACCGGGGAGCTGTTTTTT.

The chain uses TRBV11-2 and TRBJ2-1, with 10 bases aligning to TRBD1. Germline assignment: CDR1 SGHAT and CDR2 FQNNGV. The CDR3 consists of 18 residues. V shed 3 bases and J 7 bases; nucleotides not matched to a gene: 15. This chain's CDR3 is CASSFAQYPGQGWNEQFF. The CDR3 DNA sequence: TGTGCCAGCAGCTTCGCGCAATATCCGGGACAGGGGTGGAATGAGCAGTTCTTC.

V is TRBV7-9 and J is TRBJ1-1; D is perhaps TRBD1 (5 bases). Germline CDR1 SEHNR, CDR2 FQNEAQ (reference sequence). The CDR3 totals 12 residues. The germline V and J ends were trimmed by 5 bases and 7 bases, with 11 bases remaining between them. CDR3 loop: CASSVDSREAFF. The CDR3 DNA sequence: TGTGCCAGCAGCGTAGACAGTCGTGAAGCTTTCTTT.

The CDR3 DNA reads as TGTGCCACCAGCCCGAGGACAGGGGACTTCAATCAGCCCCAGCATTTT. Its translation is CATSPRTGDFNQPQHF. The V gene is TRBV15, the J gene TRBJ1-5, with 9 positions matching TRBD1. The CDR3 length is 16 residues. The germline V gene has CDR1 LNHNV and CDR2 YYDKDF (reference sequence). V was clipped by 5 bases and J by 3 bases; unmatched bases: 8.

The gene calls are TRBV5-4 and TRBJ1-3; 7 bases align to TRBD1. The V gene's germline CDR1 is SGHNT and CDR2 YYREEE (reference sequence). The CDR3 is made up of 15 amino acids. The V segment lost 0 bases and the J segment 4 bases; nucleotides outside the gene matches: 4. The CDR3 region has the DNA TGTGCCAGCAGCTTGGAGGGGGCGCACGGAAACACCATATATTTT. Amino acids: CASSLEGAHGNTIYF.

The chain has TRBV19 and TRBJ1-2, with D possibly TRBD1 on 5 matching bases. The ends were cut back, 3 bases at V and 6 bases at J, with 14 bases in the middle. This CDR3 has 14 residues. Looked up from germline, CDR1 is LNHDA and CDR2 is SQIVND (reference sequence). CDR3 bases: TGTGCCAGTAGTATGGACGCAGGGATGGATGGCTACACCTTC. Translation gives CASSMDAGMDGYTF.

This chain uses TRBV7-8 with TRBJ1-1; TRBD1 is a possible D gene (6 bases). There are 14 residues in the CDR3. Trimming removed 5 bases from V and 4 bases from J, with 14 bases in between. CDR1 SGHVS and CDR2 FQNEAQ come from the germline V gene. Here the CDR3 DNA reads TGTGCCAGCAGCCACCCTACAGGGCCCACTGAAGCTTTCTTT. This codes for CASSHPTGPTEAFF.

This chain uses TRBV14 with TRBJ1-6; 9 positions agree with TRBD1. The CDR3 is made up of 15 amino acids. Looked up from germline, CDR1 is SGHDN and CDR2 is FVKESK. J was trimmed by 7 bases and V by 3 bases; bases with no gene match: 4. As DNA, the CDR3 is TGTGCCAGCAGCCAGAGGACAGGGGCAAATTCACCCCTCCACTTT. Protein: CASSQRTGANSPLHF.

The rearrangement uses TRBV7-9 and TRBJ2-7; D might be TRBD2 (5 bases). CDR1 is SEHNR, CDR2 FQNEAQ, per germline (reference sequence). V was pared by 6 bases and J by 7 bases, with 13 bases between. There are 12 residues in the CDR3. The CDR3 is CASRPGSGEQYF. CDR3 DNA: TGTGCCAGCAGGCCCGGGTCGGGGGAGCAGTACTTC.